The sequence of this T cell receptor (beta chain) was determined in a study of blood T cell repertoires in COVID-19. Across the study: Nucleic acid was either cDNA or gDNA, and it came from T cells, B-cell-depleted T cells, or PBMCs.

The protocol was immunoSEQ multiplex PCR, while the TCRdb copy is restricted to in-frame clones and leaves out a portion. The data hold more than 150,000 clones, with 80% to 85% observed a single time. The sample taken for sequencing was peripheral blood. This clonotype was sampled from a woman in her 30s with acute or convalescent COVID-19.

The CDR3 sequence: CASSLPLGTGEAFF. The DNA for the CDR3 is TGTGCCAGCAGCCTCCCCCTTGGGACAGGTGAAGCTTTCTTT. The chain couples TRBV5-6 to TRBJ1-1, with 8 bases aligning to TRBD1. The germline gives CDR1 SGHDT, CDR2 YYEEEE. The CDR3 length is 14 residues. The J segment lost 7 bases and the V segment lost 4 bases, leaving 9 bases of the junction unmatched.